Listed below are T cell receptor beta chains from one sample, sequenced in a study of blood T cell repertoires in COVID-19. Here immunoSEQ multiplex PCR was the method, and the copy in TCRdb shows in-frame clones only, minus some. The table lists 85,000 to 130,000 clones, 80% to 90% of them singletons. Sequencing input: PBMCs or T cells enriched from blood (not recorded which). These receptors were collected from a woman aged 45-65 years who had recovered from COVID-19. Each CDR3 is given with its conserved first and last residue. Fields, in order: clone size, V gene, D gene, J gene, CDR3 protein, CDR3 DNA. A D gene is named only where the DNA matches it firmly. Size is stated for part of the rows, as once, few or many counts, or as a class when the clone is expanded.

-	TRBV28	-	TRBJ2-5	CASILLRDDRETQYF	TGTGCCAGCATTTTGCTCCGTGACGACAGGGAGACCCAGTACTTC
-	TRBV7-3	TRBD2	TRBJ2-1	CASSFPGGANEQFF	TGTGCCAGCAGCTTCCCCGGGGGGGCGAATGAGCAGTTCTTC
-	TRBV5-5	TRBD1	TRBJ2-5	CASSLGRLGQGGETQYF	TGTGCCAGCAGCTTGGGGCGGTTGGGACAGGGGGGGGAGACCCAGTACTTC
-	TRBV5-1	-	TRBJ2-3	CASSLERADTQYF	TGCGCCAGCAGCTTGGAGAGGGCAGATACGCAGTATTTT
-	TRBV7-9	-	TRBJ1-1	CASSLTGGIKAEAFF	TGTGCCAGCAGCCTCACAGGAGGGATTAAAGCTGAAGCTTTCTTT
few	TRBV10-1	-	TRBJ1-1	CASSETGNTEAFF	TGCGCCAGCAGTGAGACAGGGAACACTGAAGCTTTCTTT
-	TRBV30	-	TRBJ1-1	CAWRVVGGWTEAFF	TGTGCCTGGAGGGTTGTTGGGGGCTGGACTGAAGCTTTCTTT
-	TRBV27	-	TRBJ2-2	CASSYGRADTGELFF	TGTGCCAGCAGTTATGGGCGCGCTGACACCGGGGAGCTGTTTTTT
-	TRBV5-1	-	TRBJ2-2	CASSLGELANTGELFF	TGCGCCAGCAGCTTGGGAGAACTAGCGAACACCGGGGAGCTGTTTTTT
-	TRBV2	TRBD1	TRBJ2-2	CASSGDRAVGELFF	TGTGCCAGCAGTGGGGACAGGGCGGTCGGGGAGCTGTTTTTT
-	TRBV7-7	-	TRBJ1-5	CASSLALTGYSNQPQHF	TGTGCCAGCAGCTTAGCGCTAACAGGGTATAGCAATCAGCCCCAGCATTTT
-	TRBV19	TRBD1	TRBJ1-1	CASSMRAGGFTEAFF	TGTGCCAGTAGTATGAGGGCAGGGGGCTTCACTGAAGCTTTCTTT
-	TRBV11-1	TRBD2	TRBJ2-1	CASSLEGREGNEQFF	TGTGCCAGCAGCTTAGAAGGCAGGGAGGGCAATGAGCAGTTCTTC
-	TRBV3-1/TRBV3-2	TRBD2	TRBJ2-5	CASSQWSSGRGETQYF	TGTGCCAGCAGCCAGTGGTCTAGCGGGAGGGGTGAGACCCAGTACTTC
-	TRBV9	-	TRBJ1-2	CASSSPGLQEANYGYTF	TGTGCCAGCAGCTCTCCGGGACTTCAAGAAGCTAACTATGGCTACACCTTC
few	TRBV6-5	-	TRBJ2-1	CASMGASYNEQFF	TGTGCCAGCATGGGAGCCTCCTACAATGAGCAGTTCTTC
-	TRBV15	-	TRBJ2-5	CATSRSGTIIETQYF	TGTGCCACCAGCAGATCCGGGACAATTATAGAGACCCAGTACTTC
-	TRBV10-2	-	TRBJ2-3	CASSESIVGTDTQYF	TGCGCCAGCAGTGAGTCGATCGTCGGTACAGATACGCAGTATTTT
-	TRBV7-9	-	TRBJ1-4	CASSLGQANEKLFF	TGTGCCAGCAGCTTAGGACAGGCAAATGAAAAACTGTTTTTT
-	TRBV6-5	TRBD1	TRBJ1-2	CASSNKQGAGGYTF	TGTGCCAGCAGCAACAAACAGGGGGCGGGTGGCTACACCTTC
-	TRBV2	TRBD1	TRBJ1-2	CASNRDREYGYTF	TGTGCCAGCAATAGGGACAGAGAGTATGGCTACACCTTC
-	TRBV6-5	TRBD1	TRBJ2-1	CASRSGGLEQFF	TGTGCCAGCCGGTCAGGGGGCTTGGAGCAGTTCTTC
-	TRBV2	-	TRBJ1-6	CASSRESSYNSPLHF	TGTGCCAGCAGTCGAGAGAGCTCCTATAATTCACCCCTCCACTTT
once	TRBV15	TRBD1	TRBJ1-4	CATSRAGTAATNEKLFF	TGTGCCACCAGCAGAGCAGGGACAGCCGCAACTAATGAAAAACTGTTTTTT
-	TRBV15	-	TRBJ2-3	CATSRDRQSTDTQYF	TGTGCCACCAGCAGAGATAGACAGAGCACAGATACGCAGTATTTT
-	TRBV6-5	TRBD1	TRBJ1-1	CASRPGQGGTEAFF	TGTGCCAGCAGACCGGGACAGGGGGGCACTGAAGCTTTCTTT
-	TRBV5-1	-	TRBJ1-2	CASSNGAGAQGYTF	TGCGCCAGCAGCAACGGGGCAGGGGCCCAGGGCTACACCTTC
-	TRBV6-4	-	TRBJ1-1	CASRLQENTEAFF	TGTGCCAGCAGACTTCAGGAGAACACTGAAGCTTTCTTT
-	TRBV20-1	-	TRBJ2-7	CSASPRTIREQYF	TGCAGTGCTAGTCCCCGGACTATCCGCGAGCAGTACTTC
-	TRBV28	TRBD1	TRBJ1-4	CASSLPGQGNEKLFF	TGTGCCAGCAGTCTCCCGGGACAGGGAAATGAAAAACTGTTTTTT
-	TRBV24-1	-	TRBJ2-7	CATSDLSRMMYF	TGTGCCACCAGTGATTTGTCGCGGATGATGTACTTC